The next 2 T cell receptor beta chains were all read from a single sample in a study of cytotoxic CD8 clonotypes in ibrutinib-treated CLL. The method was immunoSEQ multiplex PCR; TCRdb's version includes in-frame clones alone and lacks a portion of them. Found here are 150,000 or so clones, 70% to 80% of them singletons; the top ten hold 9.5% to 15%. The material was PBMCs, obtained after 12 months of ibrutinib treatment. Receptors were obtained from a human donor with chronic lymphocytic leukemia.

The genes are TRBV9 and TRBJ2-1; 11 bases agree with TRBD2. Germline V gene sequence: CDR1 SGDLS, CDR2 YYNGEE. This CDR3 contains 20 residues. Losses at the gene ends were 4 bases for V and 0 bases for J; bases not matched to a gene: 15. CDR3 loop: CASSPSGTSGLLSSYNEQFF. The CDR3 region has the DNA TGTGCCAGCAGCCCGAGTGGGACTAGCGGCCTCTTAAGCTCCTACAATGAGCAGTTCTTC.

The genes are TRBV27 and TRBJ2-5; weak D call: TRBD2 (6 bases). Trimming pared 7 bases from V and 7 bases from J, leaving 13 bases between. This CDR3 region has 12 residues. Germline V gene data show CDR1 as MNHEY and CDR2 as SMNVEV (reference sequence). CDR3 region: CASTGPGGTQYF. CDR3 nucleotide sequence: TGTGCCAGCACGGGTCCCGGGGGGACCCAGTACTTC.